This is a list of T cell receptor beta chains from one sample in a study of vaccination effects on CD4 cells after COVID-19. Clones were read by immunoSEQ multiplex PCR, and TCRdb kept only the in-frame ones, dropping some. The data contain around 40,000 clones, roughly 73% of them singletons. Their specific antigens are unknown. The sample was CD4+ T cells from PBMCs cultured with a peptide pool, taken before COVID-19 vaccination. These receptors were obtained from a human donor who had a prior SARS-CoV-2 infection. Each CDR3 is given with its conserved first and last residue. The D gene is left open where the match is weak. The listing skips clone size in some rows; elsewhere it reads once, few, many or a size class.

TRBD2 | - | TRBJ2-7 | TRBV4-1 | CASSQGATSGRQYF | TGCGCCAGCAGCCAAGGGGCGACTAGCGGGAGACAGTACTTC
TRBD2 | - | TRBJ2-3 | TRBV5-4 | CASSSPTGGGRVYTQYF | TGTGCCAGCAGCTCCCCTACGGGGGGGGGTCGAGTTTATACGCAGTATTTT
- | - | TRBJ2-7 | TRBV9 | CASSPGTDGDEQYF | TGTGCCAGCAGCCCTGGGACGGATGGGGACGAGCAGTACTTC
TRBD1 | - | TRBJ2-3 | TRBV4-2 | CASSLRQGLSTDTQYF | TGTGCCAGCAGCCTTAGACAGGGCCTTAGCACAGATACGCAGTATTTT
- | - | TRBJ2-7 | TRBV5-1 | CASSLAATGRSGYEQYF | TGCGCCAGCAGCTTGGCCGCCACAGGGAGAAGCGGCTACGAGCAGTACTTC
TRBD1 | - | TRBJ2-5 | TRBV15 | CATSKIGTGGETQYF | TGTGCCACCAGCAAAATCGGGACAGGGGGAGAGACCCAGTACTTC
- | - | TRBJ2-5 | TRBV9 | CASTPTSWGETQYF | TGTGCCAGCACCCCGACTAGTTGGGGTGAGACCCAGTACTTC
TRBD1 | - | TRBJ1-2 | TRBV20-1 | CSASFGTGFGYTF | TGCAGTGCTAGTTTCGGGACAGGGTTTGGCTACACCTTC
TRBD2 | - | TRBJ2-2 | TRBV7-2 | CASSSPAGWTGELFF | TGTGCCAGCAGCTCCCCAGCGGGGTGGACCGGGGAGCTGTTTTTT
TRBD1 | - | TRBJ1-1 | TRBV7-9 | CASSPRQGEDTEAFF | TGTGCCAGCAGCCCCCGACAGGGGGAGGACACTGAAGCTTTCTTT
TRBD2 | - | TRBJ2-3 | TRBV6-5 | CASSPGLAGTDTQYF | TGTGCCAGCAGTCCTGGACTAGCGGGCACAGATACGCAGTATTTT
TRBD2 | - | TRBJ2-4 | TRBV2 | CASRELAGGELAKNIQYF | TGTGCCAGCAGGGAACTAGCGGGGGGGGAGCTAGCCAAAAACATTCAGTACTTC
TRBD1 | - | TRBJ2-1 | TRBV27 | CASSFGTGGYNEQFF | TGTGCCAGCAGTTTCGGGACAGGGGGTTACAATGAGCAGTTCTTC
TRBD2 | - | TRBJ2-7 | TRBV27 | CASTHRTSGSSYEQYF | TGTGCCAGCACCCACCGGACTAGCGGGAGTTCCTACGAGCAGTACTTC
- | few | TRBJ2-7 | TRBV4-1 | CASSQDTRIEQYF | TGCGCCAGCAGCCAAGACACTAGAATCGAGCAGTACTTC
- | - | TRBJ1-6 | TRBV4-1 | CASSLEHRGNSPLHF | TGCGCCAGCAGCCTCGAACATAGAGGGAATTCACCCCTCCACTTT
- | - | TRBJ2-3 | TRBV12-5 | CASGLVPSWYTQYF | TGTGCTAGTGGTTTGGTACCGTCTTGGTATACGCAGTATTTT
- | - | TRBJ2-5 | TRBV7-2 | CASSIVVQETQYF | TGTGCCAGCAGCATCGTTGTACAAGAGACCCAGTACTTC
TRBD1 | - | TRBJ2-7 | TRBV19 | CASRQTGARNEQYF | TGTGCCAGTAGGCAAACAGGGGCAAGGAACGAGCAGTACTTC
TRBD2 | - | TRBJ2-7 | TRBV14 | CASRKGAGGLYEQYF | TGTGCCAGCAGGAAAGGGGCGGGAGGGCTCTACGAGCAGTACTTC
- | - | TRBJ1-2 | TRBV11-1 | CASSMDSNYGYTF | TGTGCCAGCAGCATGGACAGTAACTATGGCTACACCTTC
TRBD2 | - | TRBJ2-1 | TRBV12-5 | CASGLGRASGYNEQFF | TGTGCTAGTGGTTTGGGAAGGGCTAGCGGCTACAATGAGCAGTTCTTC
- | few | TRBJ1-2 | TRBV2 | CASSEWGGYTF | TGTGCCAGCAGTGAATGGGGGGGCTACACCTTC
- | once | TRBJ2-3 | TRBV29-1 | CSVEGGTRTDTQYF | TGCAGCGTTGAAGGCGGGACCCGCACAGATACGCAGTATTTT
TRBD1 | few | TRBJ1-6 | TRBV4-2 | CASSQTGLSDSPLHF | TGTGCCAGCAGCCAGACAGGGTTAAGTGATTCACCCCTCCACTTT
- | - | TRBJ1-5 | TRBV2 | CATGDGREPQHF | TGTGCCACCGGGGACGGGCGAGAGCCCCAGCATTTT
- | - | TRBJ2-1 | TRBV4-2 | CASSQDQSSYNEQFF | TGTGCCAGCAGCCAAGACCAGAGCTCCTACAATGAGCAGTTCTTC
- | few | TRBJ2-1 | TRBV12-3/TRBV12-4 | CASTSVGVEQFF | TGTGCCAGCACTTCCGTAGGGGTTGAGCAGTTCTTC
- | - | TRBJ1-1 | TRBV5-8 | CASSFRATEAFF | TGTGCCAGCAGCTTCAGGGCCACTGAAGCTTTCTTT
- | few | TRBJ1-1 | TRBV24-1 | CATSDPGGEAFF | TGTGCCACCAGTGACCCCGGCGGTGAAGCTTTCTTT
- | - | TRBJ1-6 | TRBV5-6 | CASSLAGGNSPLHF | TGTGCCAGCAGCTTGGCCGGAGGAAATTCACCCCTCCACTTT
- | few | TRBJ2-5 | TRBV2 | CASRPLARIQETQYF | TGTGCCAGCAGACCCCTTGCGCGCATTCAAGAGACCCAGTACTTC
- | - | TRBJ1-3 | TRBV21-1 | CASRSGRGHGSIGNTIYF | TGTGCCAGCAGGTCGGGTAGGGGCCACGGTTCGATTGGAAACACCATATATTTT
- | - | TRBJ2-3 | TRBV5-4 | CASSPGPGLQRWYTQYF | TGTGCCAGCAGCCCGGGCCCGGGACTCCAGCGGTGGTATACGCAGTATTTT
TRBD1 | - | TRBJ2-5 | TRBV30 | CAWRPGGKTQYF | TGTGCCTGGAGACCAGGGGGAAAGACCCAGTACTTC
TRBD1 | - | TRBJ1-5 | TRBV28 | CASSPDRGLQPQHF | TGTGCCAGCAGTCCCGACAGGGGGCTGCAGCCCCAGCATTTT
TRBD1 | - | TRBJ2-7 | TRBV6-5 | CASSYSGDRSYEQYF | TGTGCCAGCAGTTACTCGGGGGACAGATCCTACGAGCAGTACTTC
TRBD2 | few | TRBJ2-1 | TRBV19 | CASSIGTSSYNEQFF | TGTGCCAGTAGTATAGGGACTAGCTCCTACAATGAGCAGTTCTTC
- | - | TRBJ1-4 | TRBV30 | CAWSKRAWRDEKLFF | TGTGCCTGGAGTAAGAGGGCCTGGAGAGATGAAAAACTGTTTTTT
TRBD2 | - | TRBJ2-3 | TRBV6-2/TRBV6-3 | CASSSLGTSGRALGTDTQYF | TGTGCCAGCAGCTCACTCGGGACTAGCGGGAGGGCCTTGGGCACAGATACGCAGTATTTT
TRBD1 | - | TRBJ2-3 | TRBV24-1 | CATSDPGTGGADTQYF | TGTGCCACCAGTGATCCCGGGACAGGGGGTGCAGATACGCAGTATTTT
- | - | TRBJ1-1 | TRBV19 | CASSVVVQDTEAFF | TGTGCCAGTAGTGTGGTCGTGCAGGACACTGAAGCTTTCTTT
TRBD2 | - | TRBJ2-1 | TRBV24-1 | CATSDFRSSGRGNEQFF | TGTGCCACCAGTGATTTTCGGTCTAGCGGGAGGGGGAATGAGCAGTTCTTC
TRBD2 | few | TRBJ2-1 | TRBV5-1 | CASSLELAGSYNEQFF | TGCGCCAGCAGCTTGGAACTAGCGGGCTCCTACAATGAGCAGTTCTTC